Following are 18 T cell receptor beta chains from one sample sequenced in a study of T cells after yellow fever vaccination. From the 5' RACE reads, TCRdb called clonotypes with MiXCR, one entry per CDR3 protein. Of hundreds of thousands of distinct CDR3 sequences listed, about 12% are singletons. The sequences come from CD4+ T cells sorted from PBMCs, collected 15 days after the yellow fever booster vaccination. Receptor source: a man in his late teens or twenties who received the YFV17D yellow fever vaccine.

This chain connects TRBV6-2 or TRBV6-3 to TRBJ1-2; D is undetermined. V lost 2 bases and J 5 bases, leaving 9 bases between the germline ends. There are 13 residues in the CDR3. CDR1 is MNHEY and CDR2 is SVGEGT in the germline V gene. Here the CDR3 DNA reads TGTGCCAGCAGTTACGTCGCAGTTTATGGCTACACCTTC. Protein sequence: CASSYVAVYGYTF.

The chain couples TRBV21-1 to TRBJ1-6. TRBV21-1 is an annotated pseudogene. The CDR3 sequence is 13 residues long. In DNA form, the CDR3 reads TGTGCCAGCAGCCGCCGGGGGGGCTCACCCCTCCACTTT. Translated: CASSRRGGSPLHF.

This clonotype was seen repeatedly, ten times or more. The V and J genes are TRBV5-1 and TRBJ1-1; TRBD1 matches at 7 bases. Looked up from germline, CDR1 is SGHRS and CDR2 is YFSETQ. V shed 6 bases and J 0 bases; nucleotides not matched to a gene: 11. This CDR3 has 16 amino acids. In DNA form, the CDR3 reads TGCGCCAGCACTCTACAGGGGTTGGGGTTGAACACTGAAGCTTTCTTT. Protein product: CASTLQGLGLNTEAFF.

There are a few counts of this clonotype. The chain joins TRBV27 to TRBJ2-1; 7 bases match TRBD1. Per the germline V gene, CDR1 is MNHEY and CDR2 is SMNVEV (reference sequence). This CDR3 has 14 residues. V lost 8 bases to trimming and J lost 9 bases; unmatched junction nucleotides: 13. This CDR3 reads CASWPTGLLGEQFF. CDR3 DNA: TGTGCCAGCTGGCCGACAGGGTTACTGGGTGAGCAGTTCTTC.

This chain links TRBV5-1 with TRBJ1-6, with TRBD1 matching over 8 bases. After removal of 1 base from V and 9 bases from J, the junction contained 6 bases not matched to a gene. CDR1 SGHRS and CDR2 YFSETQ come from the germline V gene. The CDR3 sequence is 15 residues long. CDR3 in DNA: TGCGCCAGCAGCTTGTCAGGGGGCGATCGTTCACCCCTCCACTTT. Encoded protein: CASSLSGGDRSPLHF.

This clonotype was seen only a few times. The genes are TRBV6-1 and TRBJ1-5, with 7 bases matching TRBD1. Germline CDR1 and CDR2: MNHNS and SASEGT. Trimming cost V 7 bases and J 0 bases; bases outside gene matches: 6. This CDR3 comprises 15 residues. Written as DNA, the CDR3 is TGTGCCAGCAATCCGGACAGGAATAGCAATCAGCCCCAGCATTTT. This sequence encodes CASNPDRNSNQPQHF.

This clonotype was picked up many times. This chain uses TRBV15 with TRBJ2-5; D is undetermined. The ends were cut back, 1 base at V and 4 bases at J, with 7 bases in the middle. There are 13 residues in the CDR3. Germline CDR1 reads LNHNV; CDR2 reads YYDKDF (reference sequence). Here the CDR3 DNA reads TGTGCCACCAGCAGAGGGTTGGGAGAGACCCAGTACTTC. Protein product: CATSRGLGETQYF. The whole variable domain, remainder taken from reference TRBV15 and TRBJ2-5, is DAMVIQNPRYQVTQFGKPVTLSCSQTLNHNVMYWYQQKSSQAPKLLFHYYDKDFNNEADTPDNFQSRRPNTSFCFLDIRSPGLGDTAMYLCATSRGLGETQYFGPGTRLLVL.

This clonotype came up many times. CDR3 sequence reads: CASSSTGTHGYTF. CDR3 coding DNA: TGTGCCAGCAGTTCCACAGGGACCCATGGCTACACCTTC. V usage is TRBV27 and J usage is TRBJ1-2; D may be TRBD1 (6 bases). This CDR3 comprises 13 residues. Per germline, CDR1 MNHEY and CDR2 SMNVEV (reference sequence). Trimming removed 4 bases from V and 6 bases from J, with 12 bases in between.

This clonotype was detected only a few times. The chain combines TRBV6-1 with TRBJ1-4, with D uncertain. Germline loops: CDR1 MNHNS, CDR2 SASEGT. The CDR3 has 19 residues. V was shortened by 5 bases and J by 0 bases, with 22 bases between the two germline ends. The CDR3 protein is CASSSDAPSVRATNEKLFF. DNA of the CDR3: TGTGCCAGCAGTTCAGACGCTCCGTCAGTTCGGGCAACTAATGAAAAACTGTTTTTT.

V usage is TRBV18 and J usage is TRBJ2-7, with TRBD2 identical over 13 bases. The germline V gene encodes CDR1 KGHSH and CDR2 LQKENI. V lost 3 bases to trimming and J lost 1 base; unmatched junction nucleotides: 0. CDR3 length: 15 residues. DNA for the CDR3: TGTGCCAGCTCACCGGGACTAGCGGGGTCCTACGAGCAGTACGTC. Protein sequence: CASSPGLAGSYEQYV.

The sample holds a few counts of this clonotype. This chain joins TRBV20-1 and TRBJ2-3, with TRBD2 as a possible D gene (6 bases). The CDR3 totals 17 residues. The V end lost 2 bases, the J end lost 0 bases, and 18 bases lay between the germline ends. Per germline, CDR1 DFQATT and CDR2 SNEGSKA (reference sequence). DNA for the CDR3: TGCAGTGCTAGATCCTGGGGGGTAGCAGGAAGCACAGATACGCAGTATTTT. Encoded protein: CSARSWGVAGSTDTQYF.

The CDR3 loop is CASSSAWGHDRPQHF. CDR3 nucleotide sequence: TGTGCCAGCAGTTCCGCGTGGGGGCACGATCGGCCCCAGCATTTT. This chain uses TRBV12-3 or TRBV12-4 with TRBJ1-5; possible D gene TRBD1, 6 bases. The CDR3 is 15 residues long. V shed 4 bases and J shed 9 bases, with 19 bases lying between them.

V gene TRBV14 combines with J gene TRBJ1-4; no definite D call. The V end lost 1 base, the J end lost 5 bases, and 11 bases lay between the germline ends. The germline V gene encodes CDR1 SGHDN and CDR2 FVKESK. The CDR3 sequence is 15 residues long. The CDR3 loop is CASSQGHSFNEKLFF. Written as DNA, the CDR3 is TGTGCCAGCAGCCAAGGACACAGTTTCAATGAAAAACTGTTTTTT. Together with reference TRBV14 and TRBJ1-4, the CDR3 gives the full variable domain: EAGVTQFPSHSVIEKGQTVTLRCDPISGHDNLYWYRRVMGKEIKFLLHFVKESKQDESGMPNNRFLAERTGGTYSTLKVQPAELEDSGVYFCASSQGHSFNEKLFFGSGTQLSVL.

The rearrangement joins TRBV5-1 to TRBJ2-7, with a possible D match to TRBD2 (6 bases). V lost 0 bases to trimming and J lost 7 bases, with 14 bases between them. Germline CDR1 is SGHRS and CDR2 is YFSETQ. The length of the CDR3 is 14 residues. CDR3 DNA: TGCGCCAGCAGCTTGGAAGGTGGCCGGGGGGAGCAGTACTTC. Amino acid sequence: CASSLEGGRGEQYF.

Only a few counts were recorded for this clonotype. The rearrangement joins TRBV19 to TRBJ1-3, with a possible D match to TRBD1 (6 bases). Trimming removed 6 bases at V and 0 bases at J, with 15 bases between. There are 16 residues in the CDR3. Per germline, CDR1 LNHDA and CDR2 SQIVND (reference sequence). Here the CDR3 DNA reads TGTGCCAGTAGGGGCAGGGGTCCCTTCTCTGGAAACACCATATATTTT. As protein: CASRGRGPFSGNTIYF.

This chain links TRBV5-1 with TRBJ2-5, with TRBD2 as a possible D gene (7 bases). From germline, CDR1 is SGHRS and CDR2 YFSETQ. V lost 3 bases and J 0 bases, leaving 18 bases between the germline ends. The CDR3 is 17 amino acids. CDR3 residues: CASSWGDAGAHQETQYF. Here the CDR3 DNA reads TGCGCCAGCAGCTGGGGGGATGCGGGGGCCCACCAAGAGACCCAGTACTTC.

The chain employs TRBV7-8 and TRBJ2-7; D is possibly TRBD1 (6 bases). V lost 2 bases and J 3 bases, leaving 14 bases between the germline ends. The CDR3 extends over 15 amino acids. Germline V gene sequence: CDR1 SGHVS, CDR2 FQNEAQ. In nucleotides, the CDR3 is TGTGCCAGCAGCTTAAGGGCAGACAGGAGCTACGAGCAGTACTTC. This encodes CASSLRADRSYEQYF. Together with reference TRBV7-8 and TRBJ2-7, the CDR3 gives the full variable domain: GAGVSQSPRYKVAKRGQDVALRCDPISGHVSLFWYQQALGQGPEFLTYFQNEAQLDKSGLPSDRFFAERPEGSVSTLKIQRTQQEDSAVYLCASSLRADRSYEQYFGPGTRLTVT.

This clonotype was recorded a few times. V and J are TRBV7-3 and TRBJ2-3; 8 nucleotides match TRBD2. Germline loops: CDR1 SGHTA, CDR2 FQGTGA. The CDR3 extends over 18 amino acids. Trimming at V came to 1 base and at J to 4 bases, leaving 13 bases not matched to a gene. The CDR3 reads CASSLNPGGPLRPDTQYF. The CDR3, as DNA: TGTGCCAGCAGCTTAAACCCGGGGGGGCCCCTCCGGCCAGATACGCAGTATTTT.